Listed below are T cell receptor beta chains from one sample, sequenced in a study of beta chain features in type 1 diabetes. TCRdb's table, derived via immunoSEQ multiplex PCR, lists solely in-frame clones and lacks some. This table holds 250,000 or so clones, around 21% found once. Input material: naive CD4+ T cells from blood. Source of these receptors: a middle-aged woman with type 1 diabetes. Both conserved end residues are part of each CDR3. The order of the fields is V gene, CDR3 length, J gene, D gene, clone size, CDR3 DNA, CDR3 protein. D genes are given only for firm matches. Some rows have no size entry. The others give once, few or many, or a class for an expanded clone.

v_gene: TRBV2
len: 13
j_gene: TRBJ1-5
d_gene: NA
abundance: few
CDR3nt: TGTGCCAGCAGTACAGGGATCAATCAGCCCCAGCATTTT
CDR3aa: CASSTGINQPQHF

v_gene: TRBV7-9
len: 13
j_gene: TRBJ1-2
d_gene: TRBD1
abundance: few
CDR3nt: TGTGCCAGCAGCTTGACAGGGGGCTCTGGCTACACCTTC
CDR3aa: CASSLTGGSGYTF

v_gene: TRBV18
len: 17
j_gene: TRBJ2-1
d_gene: NA
abundance: NA
CDR3nt: TGTGCCAGCTCACAGGTCGGACAGCCGGCTCACTACAATGAGCAGTTCTTC
CDR3aa: CASSQVGQPAHYNEQFF

v_gene: TRBV7-2
len: 12
j_gene: TRBJ2-7
d_gene: TRBD2
abundance: NA
CDR3nt: TGTGCCAGCAGCTCTAGCGGGTACGAGCAGTACTTC
CDR3aa: CASSSSGYEQYF

v_gene: TRBV30
len: 13
j_gene: TRBJ1-1
d_gene: NA
abundance: NA
CDR3nt: TGTGCCTCCACCCTTGGCCCGAACACTGAAGCTTTCTTT
CDR3aa: CASTLGPNTEAFF

v_gene: TRBV21-1
len: 18
j_gene: TRBJ2-3
d_gene: NA
abundance: once
CDR3nt: TGTGCCAGCAGGCCCCTAGCGGGGGGACCGCCTCCCACAGATACGCAGTATTTT
CDR3aa: CASRPLAGGPPPTDTQYF

v_gene: TRBV7-2
len: 16
j_gene: TRBJ1-5
d_gene: NA
abundance: NA
CDR3nt: TGTGCCAGCAGCTTAGGGTATGGGGAGGGGAATCAGCCCCAGCATTTT
CDR3aa: CASSLGYGEGNQPQHF

v_gene: TRBV2
len: 13
j_gene: TRBJ2-2
d_gene: TRBD1
abundance: NA
CDR3nt: TGTGCCAGCATTTTCAGGGGGACCGGGGAGCTGTTTTTT
CDR3aa: CASIFRGTGELFF

v_gene: TRBV9
len: 15
j_gene: TRBJ2-1
d_gene: TRBD2
abundance: NA
CDR3nt: TGTGCCAGCAGCGCTAGCGGAAGCTCCTACAATGAGCAGTTCTTC
CDR3aa: CASSASGSSYNEQFF

v_gene: TRBV19
len: 17
j_gene: TRBJ1-2
d_gene: NA
abundance: NA
CDR3nt: TGTGCCAGTAGTCCCCCCCCCAGCGGGCAGTTTAACTATGGCTACACCTTC
CDR3aa: CASSPPPSGQFNYGYTF

v_gene: TRBV18
len: 12
j_gene: TRBJ2-2
d_gene: NA
abundance: NA
CDR3nt: TGTGCCAGCTCACCGCGAGCCGGGGAGCTGTTTTTT
CDR3aa: CASSPRAGELFF

v_gene: TRBV2
len: 11
j_gene: TRBJ2-7
d_gene: NA
abundance: NA
CDR3nt: TGTGCCAGCAGTGAATACTACGAGCAGTACTTC
CDR3aa: CASSEYYEQYF

v_gene: TRBV5-5
len: 14
j_gene: TRBJ2-5
d_gene: NA
abundance: few
CDR3nt: TGTGCCAGCAGCTTGGCCGGCAGGCAAGAGACCCAGTACTTC
CDR3aa: CASSLAGRQETQYF

v_gene: TRBV9
len: 14
j_gene: TRBJ2-2
d_gene: TRBD1
abundance: few
CDR3nt: TGTGCCAGTACCAAGGGGGCGCCTGGCGGGGAGCTGTTTTTT
CDR3aa: CASTKGAPGGELFF

v_gene: TRBV29-1
len: 16
j_gene: TRBJ2-1
d_gene: TRBD2
abundance: few
CDR3nt: TGCAGCGTTGAATCGGCTAGCGGGGGGGCTTACAATGAGCAGTTCTTC
CDR3aa: CSVESASGGAYNEQFF

v_gene: TRBV5-6
len: 13
j_gene: TRBJ1-1
d_gene: NA
abundance: few
CDR3nt: TGTGCCAGCAGCGCGGGCCGTAACACTGAAGCTTTCTTT
CDR3aa: CASSAGRNTEAFF

v_gene: TRBV29-1
len: 13
j_gene: TRBJ2-5
d_gene: NA
abundance: few
CDR3nt: TGCAGCTGGGCCCGGGGTTTGGAAGAGACCCAGTACTTC
CDR3aa: CSWARGLEETQYF

v_gene: TRBV15
len: 16
j_gene: TRBJ1-2
d_gene: NA
abundance: NA
CDR3nt: TGTGCCACCAGCAGAGATCATAAATGGGGAGCCTATGGCTACACCTTC
CDR3aa: CATSRDHKWGAYGYTF

v_gene: TRBV28
len: 16
j_gene: TRBJ1-1
d_gene: TRBD1
abundance: NA
CDR3nt: TGTGCCAGCAGTTTTGAACAGGGGAATGGTCGAGATGAAGCTTTCTTT
CDR3aa: CASSFEQGNGRDEAFF

v_gene: TRBV2
len: 13
j_gene: TRBJ2-5
d_gene: NA
abundance: NA
CDR3nt: TGTGCCAGCAGTTTCACAGGGCGAGAGACCCAGTACTTC
CDR3aa: CASSFTGRETQYF

v_gene: TRBV28
len: 12
j_gene: TRBJ2-7
d_gene: NA
abundance: few
CDR3nt: TGTGCCAGCAGTGGGAGTCCCTACGAGCAGTACTTC
CDR3aa: CASSGSPYEQYF

v_gene: TRBV11-3
len: 15
j_gene: TRBJ2-3
d_gene: TRBD1
abundance: NA
CDR3nt: TGTGCCAGCAGTACGACAGGGGCTAGCACAGATACGCAGTATTTT
CDR3aa: CASSTTGASTDTQYF

v_gene: TRBV7-2
len: 14
j_gene: TRBJ1-2
d_gene: TRBD1
abundance: NA
CDR3nt: TGTGCCAGCAGCCCGGGACAGGGGGCGTGGGGCTACACCTTC
CDR3aa: CASSPGQGAWGYTF

v_gene: TRBV5-1
len: 15
j_gene: TRBJ1-4
d_gene: NA
abundance: NA
CDR3nt: TGCGCCAGCAGCTTGGACAGAGCAACTAATGAAAAACTGTTTTTT
CDR3aa: CASSLDRATNEKLFF

v_gene: TRBV29-1
len: 13
j_gene: TRBJ1-4
d_gene: TRBD1
abundance: NA
CDR3nt: TGCAGCGTCGGGACAGTAGGGAGTGAAAAACTGTTTTTT
CDR3aa: CSVGTVGSEKLFF

v_gene: TRBV4-1
len: 16
j_gene: TRBJ2-5
d_gene: TRBD2
abundance: few
CDR3nt: TGCGCCAGCAGCCAAGGGTATAGCGGGCCTGGCGAGACCCAGTACTTC
CDR3aa: CASSQGYSGPGETQYF

v_gene: TRBV7-7
len: 13
j_gene: TRBJ2-1
d_gene: NA
abundance: NA
CDR3nt: TGTGCTAGCAGCTTAGGGGACATCAATGAGCAGTTCTTC
CDR3aa: CASSLGDINEQFF

v_gene: TRBV28
len: 16
j_gene: TRBJ2-2
d_gene: NA
abundance: NA
CDR3nt: TGTGCCAGCAGTTTAGGGTCCCAGGGGAACACCGGGGAGCTGTTTTTT
CDR3aa: CASSLGSQGNTGELFF